Below, 32 T cell receptor beta chains from the same sample are listed, as sequenced in a study of breast tumors, draining lymph nodes, adjacent tissues. Samples came from axillary lymph nodes draining the breast cancer. MiXCR, run by TCRdb on the multiplex PCR reads, gives a single entry per CDR3 protein. The sample gives fewer than 90,000 distinct CDR3 sequences, approximately 31% of which show up once; roughly 8.1% is in the top ten. Material: axillary lymph node tissue. Source of these receptors: a female donor with breast cancer. Some clones in this sample may be carry-over from other donors' samples.

CDR3 in amino acids: CASSSQSGRARATQYF. DNA for the CDR3: TGTGCCAGTAGTTCCCAAAGCGGAAGGGCCCGCGCGACCCAGTACTTC. The gene calls are TRBV19 and TRBJ2-5; TRBD2 is a possible D gene (5 bases). Germline CDR1 is LNHDA and CDR2 is SQIVND (reference sequence). The germline V and J ends were trimmed by 5 bases and 7 bases, with 23 bases remaining between them. CDR3 length: 16 amino acids.

This clonotype was observed at least ten times. This chain connects TRBV4-1 to TRBJ2-4, with a weak D call TRBD1 (6 bases). CDR1 is MGHRA and CDR2 is YSYEKL in the germline V gene. This CDR3 region has 14 residues. V shed 9 bases and J shed 4 bases, with 16 bases lying between them. The CDR3 is CASGAAGQKNIQYF. The CDR3 nucleotides are TGCGCCAGTGGTGCGGCCGGACAGAAAAACATTCAGTACTTC.

This clonotype came up many times. CDR3 nucleotides: TGCAGTGCTAGAGATTGGGGAACAGACTATGGCTACACCTTC. This encodes CSARDWGTDYGYTF. This chain connects TRBV20-1 to TRBJ1-2; D unclear. V dropped 0 bases and J dropped 3 bases, with 11 bases sitting between them. CDR1 DFQATT and CDR2 SNEGSKA come from the germline V gene (reference sequence). The CDR3 is 14 amino acids.

This clonotype has a count of ten or more. V gene TRBV20-1 combines with J gene TRBJ2-1; TRBD2 aligns across 14 bases. V shed 0 bases and J 3 bases; nucleotides not matched to a gene: 10. Germline V gives CDR1 DFQATT, CDR2 SNEGSKA (reference sequence). The CDR3 spans 19 residues. CDR3 loop: CSARDRGTSGSLGYNEQFF. The CDR3 coding sequence is TGCAGTGCTAGAGACCGCGGGACTAGCGGGAGTTTGGGCTACAATGAGCAGTTCTTC.

This clonotype showed up many times. The genes are TRBV6-5 and TRBJ2-3; D may correspond to TRBD1 or TRBD2 (5 bases each). This CDR3 is 14 amino acids long. Germline CDR1 and CDR2: MNHEY and SVGAGI. The germline V and J ends were trimmed by 5 bases and 8 bases, with 17 bases remaining between them. Here the CDR3 DNA reads TGTGCCAGCAGTCCCCGGGGACGGGGAAGTACGCAGTATTTT. Protein product: CASSPRGRGSTQYF.

On this clonotype: A read error may be the cause here, since a much bigger clone is one base away. The chain is built from TRBV27 and TRBJ2-2; 8 bases align to TRBD1. In germline, CDR1 is MNHEY, CDR2 SMNVEV (reference sequence). The CDR3 contains 14 residues. Germline trimming cut 6 bases from V and 4 bases from J; bases unmatched to any gene: 4. CDR3 DNA: TGTGCCAGCAGGGCGGGACAGGTCACCGGGGAGCTGTTTTTT. This encodes CASRAGQVTGELFF.

The CDR3 DNA reads as TGTGCCAGCAGCCTTACGCCGGGAAATTCCTACGAGCAGCACGTC. Encoded protein: CASSLTPGNSYEQHV. This chain uses TRBV7-3 with TRBJ2-7; a weak D match, TRBD2 (5 bases). Per the germline V gene, CDR1 is SGHTA and CDR2 is FQGTGA. The CDR3 runs to 15 residues.

The chain has TRBV28 and TRBJ2-2; possible D gene TRBD1, 6 bases. The CDR3 runs to 13 residues. Trimming cost V 6 bases and J 6 bases, with 11 bases left between them. The germline V gene encodes CDR1 MDHEN and CDR2 SYDVKM. Here the CDR3 DNA reads TGTGCCAGCAGGCAACAGGGTGCCGGGGAGCTGTTTTTT. This codes for CASRQQGAGELFF. The full variable domain, completed using reference TRBV28 and TRBJ2-2, is DVKVTQSSRYLVKRTGEKVFLECVQDMDHENMFWYRQDPGLGLRLIYFSYDVKMKEKGDIPEGYSVSREKKERFSLILESASTNQTSMYLCASRQQGAGELFFGEGSRLTVL.

Notes on this clonotype: This may stem from a read error, because a much larger clone lies one nucleotide away. The chain employs TRBV18 and TRBJ1-5, with TRBD1 as a possible D gene (6 bases). Per the germline V gene, CDR1 is KGHSH and CDR2 is LQKENI. The CDR3 spans 15 residues. Written as DNA, the CDR3 is TGTGCCTGCTCACCACGGGACAACCTAGGACAGCCCCAGCATTTT. Its translation: CACSPRDNLGQPQHF.

This clonotype appeared many times. Compared with germline, one end of the junction differs, possibly owing to a read error. V gene TRBV6-6 combines with J gene TRBJ2-7; 8 nucleotides agree with TRBD1. CDR1 is MNHNY and CDR2 is SVGAGI in the germline V gene (reference sequence). CDR3 size: 15 residues. CDR3 residues: CASSHSGQGWYEQYF. The CDR3 DNA reads TGTGCCAGCAGTCACTCCGGACAGGGTTGGTACGAGCAGTACTTC.

The sample holds many counts of this clonotype. This chain connects TRBV11-2 to TRBJ2-1; D unclear. Trimming cost V 5 bases and J 8 bases, with 10 bases left between them. Germline V gives CDR1 SGHAT, CDR2 FQNNGV. The CDR3 is 12 residues long. In DNA form, the CDR3 reads TGTGCCAGCAGCGATAGCCGGTATGAGCAGTTCTTC. Translation: CASSDSRYEQFF.

J is TRBJ2-7 and V is TRBV10-1, with 10 bases matching TRBD2. The J segment lost 1 base and the V segment lost 7 bases, leaving 4 bases of the junction unmatched. CDR3 length: 14 amino acids. The germline V gene encodes CDR1 WNHNN and CDR2 SYGVQD (reference sequence). The CDR3 here is CASTLAGDSYEQYF. CDR3 nucleotide sequence: TGCGCCAGCACTCTAGCGGGAGATTCCTACGAGCAGTACTTC.

This sequence joins TRBV12-3 or TRBV12-4 and TRBJ1-6; D is possibly TRBD1 (5 bases). Trimming removed 6 bases at V and 8 bases at J, with 17 bases between. This CDR3 is 15 amino acids long. The CDR3 DNA is TGTGCCAGCAGCCCCGGGACGGCGGGTTATTCACCCCTCCACTTT. It specifies CASSPGTAGYSPLHF.

This clonotype was recorded at least ten times. The chain couples TRBV28 to TRBJ2-7; D gene ambiguous. This CDR3 contains 12 residues. Germline lookup yields CDR1 MDHEN and CDR2 SYDVKM. Trimming removed 1 base from V and 6 bases from J, with 7 bases in between. This chain's CDR3 is CASSLLGFEQYF. CDR3 coding DNA: TGTGCCAGCAGTTTATTAGGGTTCGAGCAGTACTTC.

Of note for this clonotype: One base away lies a much larger clone, so this may be a sequencing read error. The chain carries TRBV12-3 or TRBV12-4 and TRBJ2-5; D call uncertain. CDR3 length: 12 residues. With 7 bases removed from V and 5 bases from J, the gap between germline ends came to 11 bases. As DNA, the CDR3 is TGTGCCAGCACCAGCGATCGGGAGACCCAGTACTTC. Translating gives CASTSDRETQYF.

Notes on this clonotype: A much bigger clone sits one base away, suggesting this may be a read error. The CDR3 ends on some other residue instead of the conserved phenylalanine or tryptophan, so this is likely a read error. The limits of the CDR3 on the DNA are not certain, so only TCRdb's listed CDR3 is given. The V gene is TRBV20-1, the J gene TRBJ2-7. Per germline, CDR1 DFQATT and CDR2 SNEGSKA (reference sequence). The CDR3 is 11 residues long, ends included. The CDR3 is CSARWMGEQSL.

This clonotype has ten or more counts. V gene TRBV5-1 combines with J gene TRBJ2-5; possible D gene TRBD2, 5 bases. Germline V gene lookup returns CDR1 SGHRS and CDR2 YFSETQ. V lost 3 bases to trimming and J lost 1 base, with 10 bases between them. The CDR3 sequence is 14 residues long. The CDR3 nucleotides are TGCGCCAGCAGCTGGGTTGAGGGCCAAGAGACCCAGTACTTC. Amino acids: CASSWVEGQETQYF. The full variable domain, its missing parts supplied by reference TRBV5-1 and TRBJ2-5, is KAGVTQTPRYLIKTRGQQVTLSCSPISGHRSVSWYQQTPGQGLQFLFEYFSETQRNKGNFPGRFSGRQFSNSRSEMNVSTLELGDSALYLCASSWVEGQETQYFGPGTRLLVL.

This clonotype came up many times. The chain combines TRBV6-6 with TRBJ2-1; D gene uncertain. The CDR3 contains 12 residues. The V and J ends lost 0 bases and 7 bases respectively, with 4 bases between them. The germline gives CDR1 MNHNY, CDR2 SVGAGI (reference sequence). CDR3 bases: TGTGCCAGCAGTTACTCGGGAAATGAGCAGTTCTTC. Protein: CASSYSGNEQFF.

Notes on this clonotype: Its ends do not fully match the called genes, so a read error is possible. The J gene is TRBJ2-7, the V gene TRBV7-2; 8 bases align to TRBD1. This CDR3 region has 14 residues. Germline CDR1 and CDR2: SGHTA and FQGNSA. The CDR3 region has the DNA TGTGCCAGCAGCCGCCAGGACAGGGATGCCGAGCAGTGCTTC. Its protein product is CASSRQDRDAEQCF.

Many counts were recorded for this clonotype. V gene TRBV7-9 combines with J gene TRBJ2-5; D unresolved. CDR1 SEHNR and CDR2 FQNEAQ come from the germline V gene (reference sequence). There are 16 residues in the CDR3. The V gene lost 2 bases and the J gene lost 4 bases, with 17 bases spanning the gap. This CDR3 is CASSLPWTNEVETQYF. CDR3 DNA: TGTGCCAGCAGCTTACCTTGGACGAACGAGGTAGAGACCCAGTACTTC.

This clonotype has a count of ten or more. The J gene is TRBJ2-1, the V gene TRBV4-3, with TRBD2 matching over 12 bases. The CDR3 runs to 14 residues. Germline V gene data show CDR1 as LGHNA and CDR2 as YSLEER. With V trimmed by 6 bases and J by 10 bases, 7 bases remained unmatched. Here the CDR3 reads CASRRTSGINEQFF. Written as DNA, the CDR3 is TGCGCCAGCAGACGGACTAGCGGGATTAACGAGCAGTTCTTC.

Comment on this clonotype: As the CDR3 is not closed by the conserved phenylalanine or tryptophan, this likely results from a read error. The chain is built from TRBV7-2 and TRBJ1-3; 7 bases match TRBD1. This CDR3 is 16 amino acids long. Per the germline V gene, CDR1 is SGHTA and CDR2 is FQGNSA. Germline trimming cut 1 base from V and 0 bases from J; bases unmatched to any gene: 3. The CDR3: CASSLEGGLSGNTIYL. The CDR3 nucleotides read TGTGCCAGCAGCTTAGAAGGGGGCCTCTCTGGAAACACCATATATCTT.

This clonotype was observed many times. The chain employs TRBV20-1 and TRBJ2-3; D is undetermined. The CDR3 spans 12 residues. Trimming removed 2 bases from V and 4 bases from J, with 7 bases in between. Germline V gene data show CDR1 as DFQATT and CDR2 as SNEGSKA (reference sequence). This CDR3 is CSARRTADTQYF. The CDR3 nucleotides read TGCAGTGCTAGAAGGACCGCAGATACGCAGTATTTT.

The sample holds many counts of this clonotype. The chain is built from TRBV6-5 and TRBJ1-2; a possible D gene is TRBD1 (5 bases). Germline V gives CDR1 MNHEY, CDR2 SVGAGI. There are 14 residues in the CDR3. The ends were cut back, 5 bases at V and 6 bases at J, with 16 bases in the middle. The CDR3 DNA reads TGTGCCAGCAGTAGGGGAGGGCAGGGTGATGGCTACACCTTC. Amino acids: CASSRGGQGDGYTF.

Points on this clonotype: Sequence at one end of the junction differs from germline and may be a read error. This chain joins TRBV7-2 and TRBJ2-1; D unresolved. The germline gives CDR1 SGHTA, CDR2 FQGNSA. CDR3 size: 15 residues. CDR3 in amino acids: CASSLALSHYNGQFF. The DNA of the CDR3 is TGTGCCAGCAGCTTAGCGCTCTCCCACTACAATGGGCAGTTCTTC. Complete variable domain (other parts from reference TRBV7-2 and TRBJ2-1): GAGVSQSPSNKVTEKGKDVELRCDPISGHTALYWYRQSLGQGLEFLIYFQGNSAPDKSGLPSDRFSAERTGGSVSTLTIQRTQQEDSAVYLCASSLALSHYNGQFFGPGTRLTVL.

The sample holds many counts of this clonotype. V is TRBV6-2 or TRBV6-3 and J is TRBJ2-7; D perhaps matches TRBD1 (6 bases). V lost 2 bases, J lost 5 bases, and 16 bases lay in between. Germline V lookup: CDR1 MNHEY, CDR2 SVGEGT. This CDR3 comprises 15 residues. The CDR3 sequence: CASSYHTGNPNEQYF. DNA for the CDR3: TGTGCCAGCAGTTACCATACAGGGAATCCCAACGAGCAGTACTTC.

Remarks on this clonotype: At one of its ends the junction is not consistent with the germline gene, which may arise from a read error. The chain joins TRBV3-1 to TRBJ1-5, with D unresolved. This CDR3 contains 12 residues. The germline V gene encodes CDR1 LGHDT and CDR2 YNNKEL (reference sequence). The CDR3 spells CASSQHNRPQHF. In DNA form, the CDR3 reads TGTGCCAGCAGCCAACATAATCGGCCCCAGCATTTT.

This clonotype appeared once. The chain combines TRBV29-1 with TRBJ2-1; D not certain. Germline CDR1 SQVTM, CDR2 ANQGSEA. This CDR3 comprises 15 residues. The CDR3 coding sequence is TGCCTCCTCCCAGACATCTGTATTTATTCGAATGAGCAGTTCTTC. Translating gives CLLPDICIYSNEQFF.

The table lists this clonotype with many counts. The CDR3 sequence is CASRLKPTDTQYF. The CDR3 DNA follows: TGCGCCAGCCGACTGAAACCCACAGATACGCAGTATTTT. The V and J genes are TRBV5-1 and TRBJ2-3; no firm D call. Trimming removed 7 bases at V and 2 bases at J, with 11 bases between. The V gene's germline CDR1 is SGHRS and CDR2 YFSETQ. This CDR3 is 13 amino acids long.

The genes are TRBV6-5 and TRBJ1-2; 9 positions match TRBD1. The junction had 15 bases not matched to a gene; V was cut back by 10 bases and J by 6 bases. Germline CDR1 and CDR2: MNHEY and SVGAGI. This CDR3 is built from 15 residues. DNA for the CDR3: TGTGCCATCAGGGGGAACTGGGACAGGGTGGATGGCTACACCTTC. Its protein is CAIRGNWDRVDGYTF.

This chain joins TRBV9 and TRBJ2-1, with 10 nucleotides matching TRBD2. The CDR3 is 15 residues long. After removal of 0 bases from V and 8 bases from J, the junction contained 5 bases not matched to a gene. The germline V gene encodes CDR1 SGDLS and CDR2 YYNGEE. The CDR3 here is CASSVEPSGSYEQFF. DNA of the CDR3: TGTGCCAGCAGCGTAGAGCCTAGCGGGAGTTATGAGCAGTTCTTC.

This clonotype was seen a few times. The V gene is TRBV5-4, the J gene TRBJ1-1, with 7 bases identical to TRBD1. This CDR3 spans 13 amino acids. The germline V gene encodes CDR1 SGHNT and CDR2 YYREEE (reference sequence). The J segment lost 3 bases and the V segment lost 4 bases, leaving 3 bases of the junction unmatched. CDR3 sequence (DNA): TGTGCCAGCAGCCTAACAGGGGACACTGAAGCTTTCTTT. It codes for CASSLTGDTEAFF.